This record covers a single TCR beta chain. Germline values: CDR1 SGHRS, CDR2 YFSETQ. V trimming: 8 bases; J trimming: 7 bases; junction bases outside the gene matches: 21. This CDR3 is built from 17 residues. The record originates from a study of blood T cell repertoires in COVID-19. The data were produced by immunoSEQ multiplex PCR, yet TCRdb's version contains in-frame clones alone and is incomplete. The sample carries about 140,000 clones, roughly 80% recorded once. This receptor was obtained from a woman older than 75 with acute or convalescent COVID-19. Material for sequencing was peripheral blood. V is TRBV5-1 and J is TRBJ1-5; 7 nucleotides match TRBD1. The DNA of the CDR3 is TGCGCCAGATACCGGGACAGCCAAAAAGGGGTGAGCCAGCCCCAGCATTTT. Amino acid sequence: CARYRDSQKGVSQPQHF.